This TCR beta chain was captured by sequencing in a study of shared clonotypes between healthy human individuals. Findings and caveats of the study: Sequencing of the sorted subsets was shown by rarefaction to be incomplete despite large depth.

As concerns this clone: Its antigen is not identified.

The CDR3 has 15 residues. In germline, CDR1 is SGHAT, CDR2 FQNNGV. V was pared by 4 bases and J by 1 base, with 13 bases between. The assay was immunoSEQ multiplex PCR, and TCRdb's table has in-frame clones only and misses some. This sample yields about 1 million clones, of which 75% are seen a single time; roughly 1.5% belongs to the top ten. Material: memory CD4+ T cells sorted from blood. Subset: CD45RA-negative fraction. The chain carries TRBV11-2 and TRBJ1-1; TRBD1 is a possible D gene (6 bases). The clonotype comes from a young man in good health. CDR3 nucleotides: TGTGCCAGCAGCTCGAGGGGGAGCACGAACACTGAAGCTTTCTTT. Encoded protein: CASSSRGSTNTEAFF.